This T cell receptor beta chain was obtained from a study of blood T cell dynamics during melanoma immunotherapy. Across the whole study: Metastatic melanoma patients received first-line pembrolizumab or nivolumab plus ipilimumab. Study-wide results and caveats: Unlike progressors, later disease-control patients had W3 repertoires gaining clonality or diversity.

Concerning this clone itself: Its antigen is unidentified.

Time point meaning: pre-treatment baseline. Clones were read by immunoSEQ multiplex PCR, and TCRdb kept only the in-frame ones, dropping some. The table lists approximately 25,000 clones, around 88% of them singletons. The specimen was blood, collected from a patient treated with checkpoint blockade. The receptor comes from a human donor with melanoma.

CDR3 sequence: CASHNIGGEQFF. The CDR3 DNA reads TGTGCCAGCCACAATATCGGGGGGGAGCAGTTCTTC. V and J are TRBV2 and TRBJ2-1; 7 bases match TRBD2. CDR3 length: 12 residues. Germline-derived CDR1 and CDR2 are SNHLY and FYNNEI. V gave up 8 bases and J gave up 10 bases; unmatched junction bases: 8.